These T cell receptor beta chains were read from a single sample in a study of naive and memory T cell subsets. Each CDR3 protein gets one entry after TCRdb re-called the UMI-ligation and nested PCR reads with MiXCR. The sample has 130,000 or so distinct CDR3 sequences; about 36% are singletons. The sequenced sample consisted of central memory CD4+ T cells from blood. The source of these receptors is a human donor in good health. Both conserved end residues are part of each CDR3. The order of the fields is V gene, J gene, D gene, clone size, CDR3 protein, CDR3 DNA. The D gene is left open where the match is weak. Clone sizes are given selectively: once, few, many, or a class where the clone is expanded.

TRBV12-3/TRBV12-4	TRBJ2-5	-	-	CASSSTRRYLTAQYF	TGTGCCAGCAGTTCGACAAGGCGGTACCTTACTGCCCAGTACTTC
TRBV28	TRBJ1-2	-	many	CASSINYGYTF	TGTGCCAGCAGCATAAACTATGGCTACACCTTC
TRBV7-9	TRBJ1-5	TRBD1	-	CASSSQGINQPQHF	TGTGCCAGCAGCTCACAGGGGATTAATCAGCCCCAGCATTTT
TRBV5-4	TRBJ2-7	-	-	CASSPGPQPDYEQYF	TGTGCCAGCAGCCCAGGGCCCCAGCCCGACTACGAGCAGTACTTC
TRBV28	TRBJ2-7	TRBD2	-	CASSSPGGGRPYEQYF	TGTGCCAGCAGCTCCCCGGGGGGCGGGAGGCCATACGAGCAGTACTTC
TRBV7-2	TRBJ2-1	-	-	CASSSTAGYRNEQFF	TGTGCCAGCAGCTCTACGGCGGGATACAGGAATGAGCAGTTCTTC
TRBV20-1	TRBJ2-3	TRBD2	few	CSWFWREGADTQYF	TGCAGTTGGTTTTGGCGGGAGGGCGCAGATACGCAGTATTTT
TRBV7-2	TRBJ2-3	TRBD2	-	CASSFSLAGGRTDTQYF	TGTGCCAGCAGCTTCTCGCTAGCGGGCGGGAGGACGGATACGCAGTATTTT
TRBV6-5	TRBJ2-3	TRBD1	few	CASRGELGQSTDTQYF	TGTGCCAGCAGAGGGGAGTTGGGACAGAGCACAGATACGCAGTATTTT
TRBV29-1	TRBJ2-1	TRBD2	-	CSGGASGSKPEQFF	TGCAGCGGGGGGGCTAGCGGGAGTAAACCTGAGCAGTTCTTC
TRBV7-2	TRBJ2-1	-	-	CASSLARLGGNEQFF	TGTGCCAGCAGCTTAGCCCGTTTAGGGGGCAATGAGCAGTTCTTC
TRBV6-1	TRBJ2-7	-	few	CASSPQSGVFYEQYF	TGTGCCAGCAGCCCCCAGTCGGGGGTATTCTACGAGCAGTACTTC
TRBV20-1	TRBJ2-1	-	-	CSAREKSGSLLGNEQFF	TGCAGTGCTAGAGAAAAAAGTGGGAGTTTATTGGGGAATGAGCAGTTCTTC
TRBV28	TRBJ1-1	TRBD1	-	CASISGDRDYEAFF	TGTGCCAGCATCTCAGGGGACAGAGATTATGAAGCTTTCTTT
TRBV27	TRBJ1-5	TRBD1	once	CASKDRAGGNQPQHF	TGTGCCAGCAAAGACAGGGCGGGTGGCAATCAGCCCCAGCATTTT
TRBV5-4	TRBJ2-1	-	-	CASSIPTGSYNEQFF	TGTGCCAGCAGCATACCAACAGGGTCCTACAATGAGCAGTTCTTC
TRBV20-1	TRBJ1-5	TRBD1	few	CSGHRGPNQPQHF	TGCAGTGGACACAGGGGCCCTAATCAGCCCCAGCATTTT
TRBV28	TRBJ2-1	TRBD2	once	CASRTGGLAVSGEQFF	TGTGCCAGCAGGACGGGTGGACTAGCGGTGAGCGGTGAGCAGTTCTTC
TRBV19	TRBJ2-3	-	-	CASSISLDLTDTQYF	TGTGCCAGTAGTATCTCCCTAGATCTCACAGATACGCAGTATTTT
TRBV7-2	TRBJ2-3	TRBD2	few	CASMSGITDTQYF	TGTGCCAGCATGAGCGGGATAACAGATACGCAGTATTTT
TRBV7-9	TRBJ2-2	-	-	CASSLSQNDKELFF	TGTGCCAGCAGCTTATCCCAGAACGACAAGGAGCTGTTTTTT
TRBV11-2	TRBJ2-5	TRBD1	-	CASSRGQLQETQYF	TGTGCCAGCAGCAGGGGACAGCTACAAGAGACCCAGTACTTC
TRBV29-1	TRBJ2-1	TRBD2	-	CSVAGLAGGLIRNEQFF	TGCAGCGTTGCTGGGCTAGCGGGAGGGCTCATACGGAACGAGCAGTTCTTC
TRBV24-1	TRBJ2-1	TRBD2	-	CATSDPGTSGSGEQFF	TGTGCCACCAGTGACCCCGGGACTAGCGGGAGCGGAGAGCAGTTCTTC
TRBV6-5	TRBJ1-6	-	once	CASSRDGRSYNSPLHF	TGTGCCAGCAGTCGAGACGGGAGGTCCTATAATTCACCCCTCCACTTT
TRBV20-1	TRBJ1-2	-	few	CSAPRARANGYTF	TGCAGTGCCCCTCGGGCCAGGGCTAATGGCTACACCTTC
TRBV20-1	TRBJ2-1	-	few	CSARSTIGGNEQFF	TGCAGTGCTAGGTCAACTATAGGGGGCAATGAGCAGTTCTTC
TRBV12-3/TRBV12-4	TRBJ1-5	-	-	CASSLGLWPQHF	TGTGCCAGCAGTTTAGGCCTTTGGCCCCAGCATTTT
TRBV6-5	TRBJ1-2	-	many	CASSLMTGYGYTF	TGTGCCAGCAGTCTCATGACAGGATATGGCTACACCTTC
TRBV29-1	TRBJ2-3	-	-	CSAETSRKNTDTQYF	TGCAGCGCCGAAACTTCGAGGAAAAACACAGATACGCAGTATTTT
TRBV12-3/TRBV12-4	TRBJ2-3	TRBD2	-	CASSPRTSKTDTQYF	TGTGCCAGCAGTCCTCGGACTAGCAAGACAGATACGCAGTATTTT